Below, 13 T cell receptor beta chains from the same sample are listed, as sequenced in a study of blood T cell repertoires in COVID-19. Assay: immunoSEQ multiplex PCR; the TCRdb copy retains only in-frame clones and omits some. The table has 200,000 or so clones, roughly nine tenths seen once. The material sequenced was peripheral blood. All receptors derive from a man between 65 and 85 years old with acute or convalescent COVID-19.

The CDR3 loop is CASSLAGGQYEQYF. DNA for the CDR3: TGTGCCAGCAGCTTGGCTGGAGGCCAGTACGAGCAGTACTTC. This rearrangement joins TRBV7-3 to TRBJ2-7; D might be TRBD2 (5 bases). CDR1 SGHTA and CDR2 FQGTGA come from the germline V gene. There are 14 residues in the CDR3. Between the trimmed V and J ends, which lost 3 bases and 4 bases, there was a span of 13 bases.

V gene TRBV2 combines with J gene TRBJ1-2; 9 bases are a match to TRBD1. Trimming cost V 3 bases and J 7 bases; bases outside gene matches: 6. The CDR3 extends over 14 amino acids. From germline, CDR1 is SNHLY and CDR2 FYNNEI. CDR3 coding DNA: TGTGCCAGCAGTGAGAGACAGGGGGTTAGTGGCTACACCTTC. This encodes CASSERQGVSGYTF.

V and J are TRBV3-1 (or the pseudogene TRBV3-2) and TRBJ2-7; 10 nucleotides line up with TRBD2. This CDR3 has 14 amino acids. Germline V gene lookup returns CDR1 LGHDT and CDR2 YNNKEL (reference sequence). V trimming: 3 bases; J trimming: 5 bases; junction bases outside the gene matches: 4. The CDR3 sequence is CASSQGLAGDEQYF. CDR3 sequence (DNA): TGTGCCAGCAGCCAGGGGCTAGCGGGAGACGAGCAGTACTTC.

The rearrangement links TRBV3-1 (or the pseudogene TRBV3-2) to TRBJ2-1; a possible D gene is TRBD2 (6 bases). This CDR3 is built from 16 residues. Germline V CDR1 and CDR2: LGHDT, YNNKEL (reference sequence). V lost 4 bases, J lost 8 bases, and 21 bases lay in between. The CDR3 sequence: CASSPPRDSPLDEQFF. CDR3 nucleotide sequence: TGTGCCAGCAGCCCTCCCCGGGACTCCCCTTTGGATGAGCAGTTCTTC.

The chain links TRBV5-1 to TRBJ2-5; 7 positions match TRBD1. V gave up 2 bases and J gave up 2 bases; unmatched junction bases: 6. The CDR3 runs 15 residues. Looked up from germline, CDR1 is SGHRS and CDR2 is YFSETQ. The CDR3 DNA is TGCGCCAGCAGCTTAGGGGACAGAGAACAAGAGACCCAGTACTTC. Residues: CASSLGDREQETQYF. Full variable domain (remainder filled in from reference TRBV5-1 and TRBJ2-5): KAGVTQTPRYLIKTRGQQVTLSCSPISGHRSVSWYQQTPGQGLQFLFEYFSETQRNKGNFPGRFSGRQFSNSRSEMNVSTLELGDSALYLCASSLGDREQETQYFGPGTRLLVL.

The rearrangement joins TRBV12-5 to TRBJ2-3; 8 positions match TRBD2. This CDR3 is 15 amino acids long. V trimming: 5 bases; J trimming: 2 bases; junction bases outside the gene matches: 6. Germline-derived CDR1 and CDR2 are LGHNT and FRNRAP. The CDR3 DNA sequence: TGTGCTAGTGGTCCGGGACTAGGAGTCACAGATACGCAGTATTTT. Translating gives CASGPGLGVTDTQYF.

Points on this clone: Other DNA sequences of this sample code for an identical CDR3. The CDR3 DNA follows: TGTGCCAGCAGCGTTAGCGGGAGCTACAATGAGCAGTTCTTC. Protein sequence: CASSVSGSYNEQFF. The chain has TRBV9 and TRBJ2-1, with TRBD2 matching 9 bases. The CDR3 is made up of 14 amino acids. The germline V gene has CDR1 SGDLS and CDR2 YYNGEE. V lost 2 bases, J lost 3 bases, and 0 bases stayed unmatched. Full variable domain (remainder filled in from reference TRBV9 and TRBJ2-1): DSGVTQTPKHLITATGQRVTLRCSPRSGDLSVYWYQQSLDQGLQFLIQYYNGEERAKGNILERFSAQQFPDLHSELNLSSLELGDSALYFCASSVSGSYNEQFFGPGTRLTVL.

V gene TRBV5-4 combines with J gene TRBJ2-3, with D perhaps TRBD1 (5 bases). Per the germline V gene, CDR1 is SGHNT and CDR2 is YYREEE (reference sequence). Trimming removed 4 bases at V and 6 bases at J, with 12 bases between. CDR3 length equals 13 residues. The CDR3 DNA reads as TGTGCCAGCAGCATAGACAGTTTGGATACGCAGTATTTT. This sequence encodes CASSIDSLDTQYF. The complete variable domain, with remaining parts taken from reference TRBV5-4 and TRBJ2-3, reads ETGVTQSPTHLIKTRGQQVTLRCSSQSGHNTVSWYQQALGQGPQFIFQYYREEENGRGNFPPRFSGLQFPNYSSELNVNALELDDSALYLCASSIDSLDTQYFGPGTRLTVL.

This clone was counted a single time. This same CDR3 is encoded by further DNA sequences in the sample. The chain uses TRBV18 and TRBJ2-7; D remains unclear. Germline CDR1 reads KGHSH; CDR2 reads LQKENI. The ends were cut back, 0 bases at V and 0 bases at J, with 3 bases in the middle. The CDR3 has 13 amino acids. The DNA for the CDR3 is TGTGCCAGCTCACCACCCAGCTCCTACGAGCAGTACTTC. Protein product: CASSPPSSYEQYF. Full variable domain (remainder filled in from reference TRBV18 and TRBJ2-7): NAGVMQNPRHLVRRRGQEARLRCSPMKGHSHVYWYRQLPEEGLKFMVYLQKENIIDESGMPKERFSAEFPKEGPSILRIQQVVRGDSAAYFCASSPPSSYEQYFGPGTRLTVT.

The chain uses TRBV10-3 and TRBJ2-1; TRBD2 might be the D (6 bases). V was trimmed by 10 bases and J by 7 bases, leaving 17 bases between them. Germline V gives CDR1 ENHRY, CDR2 SYGVKD. This CDR3 is 13 amino acids long. CDR3 sequence (DNA): TGTGCCAACCGCGGGACCGAAAGGAATGAGCAGTTCTTC. This encodes CANRGTERNEQFF.

This clone was seen once. The V and J genes are TRBV6-2 or TRBV6-3 and TRBJ2-1, with TRBD2 matching over 12 bases. Germline V lookup: CDR1 MNHEY, CDR2 SVGEGT. CDR3 length: 17 residues. Trimming cost V 2 bases and J 7 bases; bases outside gene matches: 9. The CDR3 DNA follows: TGTGCCAGCAGTTACGAGACTAGCGGGAGCTTTTATAATGAGCAGTTCTTC. Protein: CASSYETSGSFYNEQFF.

CDR3 protein: CAIREASSYEQYF. The CDR3 coding sequence is TGTGCCATACGGGAGGCGAGCTCCTACGAGCAGTACTTC. The chain combines TRBV10-3 with TRBJ2-7; 7 nucleotides agree with TRBD2. CDR1 and CDR2 from the germline V gene are ENHRY and SYGVKD. The V and J ends lost 9 bases and 0 bases, in that order; junction bases with no gene match: 5. The CDR3 loop spans 13 amino acids.

The chain is built from TRBV12-5 and TRBJ2-6; D unclear. The CDR3 covers 13 residues. Trimming left V 8 bases short and J 0 bases short, with 5 bases between. CDR1 and CDR2 (germline): LGHNT, FRNRAP. This chain's CDR3 is CASLSSGANVLTF. DNA of the CDR3: TGTGCTAGTTTGAGCTCTGGGGCCAACGTCCTGACTTTC.